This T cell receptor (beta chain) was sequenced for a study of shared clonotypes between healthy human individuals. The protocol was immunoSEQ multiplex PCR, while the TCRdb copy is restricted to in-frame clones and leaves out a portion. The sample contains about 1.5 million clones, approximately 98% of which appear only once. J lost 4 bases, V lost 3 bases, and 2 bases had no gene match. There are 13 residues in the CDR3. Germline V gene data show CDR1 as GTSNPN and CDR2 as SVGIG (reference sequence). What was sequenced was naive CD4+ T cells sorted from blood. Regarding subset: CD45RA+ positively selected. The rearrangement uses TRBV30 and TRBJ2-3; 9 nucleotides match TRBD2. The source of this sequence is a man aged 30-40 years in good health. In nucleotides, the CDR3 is TGTGCCTGGAGGTTAGCGGGGGCAGATACGCAGTATTTT. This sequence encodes CAWRLAGADTQYF.